A selection of T cell receptor beta chains follows, all from one sample in a study of brain T cells in children with intractable seizures. The assay was immunoSEQ multiplex PCR, and TCRdb's table has in-frame clones only and misses some. The data contain 75,000 to 80,000 clones, just over 90% of them seen just once; the ten biggest clones take up over 1.5%. The input for sequencing was peripheral blood, taken at surgery. The receptors originated from a boy younger than two with tuberous sclerosis and intractable seizures. The CDR3 runs from the conserved cysteine through the conserved F or W. Fields, in order: CDR3 protein, CDR3 DNA, V gene, D gene, J gene. D genes are given only for firm matches.

CDR3aa: CASSSYHLREQYF
CDR3nt: TGTGCCAGCAGCTCCTACCACCTGAGGGAGCAGTACTTC
v_gene: TRBV7-2
d_gene: NA
j_gene: TRBJ2-7

CDR3aa: CASRVDRGYGNTIYF
CDR3nt: TGTGCCAGCAGGGTGGACAGGGGTTATGGAAACACCATATATTTT
v_gene: TRBV7-8
d_gene: TRBD1
j_gene: TRBJ1-3

CDR3aa: CASSLSIGGATEAFF
CDR3nt: TGTGCCAGCAGTTTATCTATAGGGGGTGCCACTGAAGCTTTCTTT
v_gene: TRBV27
d_gene: NA
j_gene: TRBJ1-1

CDR3aa: CSASNRNTEAFF
CDR3nt: TGCAGTGCTAGTAATAGGAACACTGAAGCTTTCTTT
v_gene: TRBV20-1
d_gene: NA
j_gene: TRBJ1-1

CDR3aa: CASSVVSGPGNTIYF
CDR3nt: TGTGCCAGCAGCGTAGTATCGGGGCCCGGAAACACCATATATTTT
v_gene: TRBV9
d_gene: NA
j_gene: TRBJ1-3

CDR3aa: CASSHVAGVKTWGETQYF
CDR3nt: TGCGCCAGCAGCCATGTAGCGGGAGTAAAAACTTGGGGGGAGACCCAGTACTTC
v_gene: TRBV4-1
d_gene: TRBD2
j_gene: TRBJ2-5

CDR3aa: CASSKKANYGYTF
CDR3nt: TGTGCCAGCAGCAAAAAAGCTAACTATGGCTACACCTTC
v_gene: TRBV21-1
d_gene: NA
j_gene: TRBJ1-2

CDR3aa: CASSLDGISNQPQHF
CDR3nt: TGTGCCAGCAGCTTAGACGGGATTAGCAATCAGCCCCAGCATTTT
v_gene: TRBV11-2
d_gene: NA
j_gene: TRBJ1-5

CDR3aa: CASSLSPYNEQFF
CDR3nt: TGTGCCAGCAGTTTGTCCCCCTACAATGAGCAGTTCTTC
v_gene: TRBV27
d_gene: NA
j_gene: TRBJ2-1

CDR3aa: CATSRAYTDTQYF
CDR3nt: TGTGCCACCAGCAGAGCTTACACAGATACGCAGTATTTT
v_gene: TRBV15
d_gene: NA
j_gene: TRBJ2-3

CDR3aa: CATSDLTGSYGYTF
CDR3nt: TGTGCCACCAGTGACCTTACAGGGAGCTATGGCTACACCTTC
v_gene: TRBV24-1
d_gene: NA
j_gene: TRBJ1-2

CDR3aa: CASSDPAELAGGAKNIQYF
CDR3nt: TGTGCCAGCAGTGACCCAGCGGAGCTAGCGGGAGGAGCCAAAAACATTCAGTACTTC
v_gene: TRBV2
d_gene: TRBD2
j_gene: TRBJ2-4

CDR3aa: CASSKDSGGANEQFF
CDR3nt: TGTGCCAGCAGCAAAGATAGCGGGGGGGCCAATGAGCAGTTCTTC
v_gene: TRBV7-6
d_gene: TRBD2
j_gene: TRBJ2-1

CDR3aa: CASSLGPSVTLHF
CDR3nt: TGTGCCAGCAGTTTGGGCCCATCAGTCACCCTCCACTTT
v_gene: TRBV6-5
d_gene: NA
j_gene: TRBJ1-6

CDR3aa: CASSLDAPRYEQYF
CDR3nt: TGTGCCAGCAGCTTAGACGCACCCCGCTACGAGCAGTACTTC
v_gene: TRBV11-2
d_gene: NA
j_gene: TRBJ2-7